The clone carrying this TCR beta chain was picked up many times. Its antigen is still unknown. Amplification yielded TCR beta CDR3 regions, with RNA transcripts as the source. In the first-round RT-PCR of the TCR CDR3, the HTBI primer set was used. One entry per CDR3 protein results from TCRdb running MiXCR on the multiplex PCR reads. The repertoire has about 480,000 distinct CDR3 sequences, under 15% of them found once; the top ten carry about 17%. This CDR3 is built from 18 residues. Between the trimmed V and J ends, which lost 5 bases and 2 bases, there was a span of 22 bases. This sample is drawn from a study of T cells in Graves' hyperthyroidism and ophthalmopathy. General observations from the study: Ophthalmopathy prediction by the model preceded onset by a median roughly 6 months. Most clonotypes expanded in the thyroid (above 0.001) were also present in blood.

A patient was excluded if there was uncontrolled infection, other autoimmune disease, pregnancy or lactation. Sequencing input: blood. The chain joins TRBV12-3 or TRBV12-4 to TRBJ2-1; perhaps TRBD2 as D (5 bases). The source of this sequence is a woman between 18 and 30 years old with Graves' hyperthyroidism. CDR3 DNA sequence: TGTGCCAGCAGTCCATCTCGGCGCGGGCTGCTCCCCTACAATGAGCAGTTCTTC. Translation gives CASSPSRRGLLPYNEQFF.